The 32 T cell receptor delta chains below were found in one sample sequenced in a study of Vδ1+ human thymocytes. The study, taken as a whole, reports: In the thymus, TRG and TRD repertoires looked highly polyclonal with Gaussian CDR3 lengths.

The template was reverse-transcribed extracted RNA. Pooled V-gene forward primers with one constant-region reverse primer generated the CDR3 amplicons by multiplex PCR. TCRdb reanalysed the multiplex PCR reads via CATT. The repertoire holds 80,000 or so delta-chain clones, approximately 34% seen once, with about 0.24% in the top ten. Their antigens are not known. Source material: Vdelta1+ gamma-delta thymocytes from the thymus. Described subset: FACS-sorted CD3+ TCRalphabeta- TCRVdelta1+ TCRVdelta2- thymocytes. Receptors originate from a boy younger than two who had congenital heart surgery.

The chain combines TRDV1 with TRDJ1, with D perhaps TRDD3 (5 bases). This CDR3 has 18 residues. Germline values: CDR1 TSWWSYY, CDR2 QGS. V gave up 4 bases and J gave up 0 bases, with 21 bases separating them. CDR3 protein: CALGAPSCGVRYTDKLIF. The CDR3 DNA sequence: TGTGCTCTTGGGGCCCCCTCCTGTGGGGTTAGGTACACCGATAAACTCATCTTT.

The genes are TRDV1 and TRDJ1; tentative D call: TRDD3 (5 bases). The CDR3 is 17 residues long. The germline CDR1 and CDR2 sequences are TSWWSYY and QGS. V lost 0 bases and J 4 bases, leaving 18 bases between the germline ends. The chain's CDR3 is CALGELSTGDPYDKLIF. The CDR3 DNA sequence: TGTGCTCTTGGGGAACTTTCCACCGGGGACCCCTACGATAAACTCATCTTT.

The chain uses TRDV1 and TRDJ1, with 9 positions matching TRDD3. Germline V gives CDR1 TSWWSYY, CDR2 QGS. V dropped 4 bases and J dropped 2; count of bases not matched to a gene: 17. The CDR3 runs to 19 residues. The CDR3 nucleotides read TGTGCTCTTGGGGTCCACCGAGGGGGATACTTGCCTGATACCGATAAACTCATCTTT. Translation: CALGVHRGGYLPDTDKLIF.

The chain uses TRDV2 and TRDJ1; TRDD3 agrees at 7 bases. Germline loops: CDR1 GEAIGNYY, CDR2 EKD. The V and J ends lost 3 bases and 0 bases, in that order; junction bases with no gene match: 9. CDR3 length: 16 amino acids. In DNA form, the CDR3 reads TGTGCCTGTGACTCCTGGGGGTCCAGGTACACCGATAAACTCATCTTT. Its protein product is CACDSWGSRYTDKLIF.

This chain uses TRDV1 with TRDJ1; 11 positions agree with TRDD3. Germline V gene data show CDR1 as TSWWSYY and CDR2 as QGS. Unmatched junction bases numbered 21, after V lost 3 bases and J lost 0 bases. The CDR3 has 22 amino acids. CDR3 in DNA: TGTGCTCTTGGGGATCGCAAGCCGTCCCGCTGCTGGGGGATACCCAACACCGATAAACTCATCTTT. Its protein product is CALGDRKPSRCWGIPNTDKLIF.

This clone was observed a handful of times. V and J are TRDV1 and TRDJ1, with D unclear. V lost 1 base and J lost 6, with 21 bases in between. The length of the CDR3 is 17 residues. Germline CDR1 reads TSWWSYY; CDR2 reads QGS. For the CDR3, the DNA is TGTGCTCTTGGGGAACAAGTTCCCCCCTCTCGGGCTAATAAACTCATCTTT. Translation gives CALGEQVPPSRANKLIF.

This clone was seen a handful of times. The same CDR3 is also encoded by other DNA sequences in this sample. The V gene is TRDV1, the J gene TRDJ1, with unresolved D. Trimming took off 2 bases at V and 6 bases at J, with 19 bases between the two ends. Per germline, CDR1 TSWWSYY and CDR2 QGS. The CDR3 loop spans 16 amino acids. CDR3 DNA sequence: TGTGCTCTTGGGGAAGGGTCCCCCGAGCGGGCTCATAAACTCATCTTT. It encodes CALGEGSPERAHKLIF.

The V gene is TRDV1, the J gene TRDJ1; D is uncertain. There are 23 residues in the CDR3. Trimming took off 2 bases at V and 0 bases at J, with 34 bases between the two ends. Germline V gene data show CDR1 as TSWWSYY and CDR2 as QGS. The CDR3 protein is CALGESLTTPKVSGRHYTDKLIF. DNA of the CDR3: TGTGCTCTTGGGGAAAGTCTAACCACCCCCAAGGTCTCTGGCCGCCACTACACCGATAAACTCATCTTT.

The chain couples TRDV1 to TRDJ1, with D hard to call. Germline V gives CDR1 TSWWSYY, CDR2 QGS. The germline V and J ends were trimmed by 1 base and 9 bases, with 15 bases remaining between them. The CDR3 sequence is 14 residues long. The CDR3 sequence is CALGEHRWASQLIF. The CDR3 nucleotides are TGTGCTCTTGGGGAACACCGGTGGGCTAGTCAACTCATCTTT.

The rearrangement links TRDV1 to TRDJ1; tentatively, D is TRDD3 (6 bases). This CDR3 comprises 21 residues. Germline V CDR1 and CDR2: TSWWSYY, QGS. Between the trimmed V and J ends, which lost 3 bases and 0 bases, there was a span of 29 bases. CDR3 sequence: CALGDFPHIPGVVAYTDKLIF. DNA of the CDR3: TGTGCTCTTGGGGACTTCCCCCACATTCCTGGGGTCGTTGCGTACACCGATAAACTCATCTTT.

In its sample, this clone was seen a few times. The germline gene is not matched at one end of the junction; a read error may be the cause. The identical CDR3 is also encoded by other nucleotide sequences in the sample. The J gene is TRDJ1, the V gene TRDV1, with D unclear. The CDR3 totals 20 residues. Germline CDR1 is TSWWSYY and CDR2 is QGS. The CDR3 sequence is CALGEQVCIEATESGNKLIF. CDR3 nucleotides: TGTGCTCTTGGGGAACAGGTATGTATAGAGGCGACCGAATCCGGGAATAAGCTCATCTTT.

A few counts support this clone. The chain carries TRDV1 and TRDJ1; D is perhaps TRDD3 (6 bases). The CDR3 spans 25 residues. The germline V and J ends were trimmed by 1 base and 0 bases, with 39 bases remaining between them. The germline gives CDR1 TSWWSYY, CDR2 QGS. The CDR3, as DNA: TGTGCTCTTGGGGAACGCAAGGGTAGGAGAATACGGAGGGGATCCGCGAACCCCAACACCGATAAACTCATCTTT. Encoded protein: CALGERKGRRIRRGSANPNTDKLIF.

The rearrangement links TRDV1 to TRDJ1; possibly TRDD3 for D (5 bases). Trimming left V 6 bases short and J 3 bases short, with 20 bases between. Germline assignment: CDR1 TSWWSYY and CDR2 QGS. This CDR3 is 16 amino acids long. The chain's CDR3 is CALGPPRRGKADKLIF. CDR3 bases: TGTGCTCTTGGTCCTCCAAGGAGGGGAAAAGCCGATAAACTCATCTTT.

This clone has a handful of counts. The rearrangement uses TRDV1 and TRDJ1, with a tentative D call TRDD3 (6 bases). Trimming took off 2 bases at V and 0 bases at J, with 25 bases between the two ends. The CDR3 covers 20 residues. Germline CDR1 and CDR2: TSWWSYY and QGS. The CDR3 is CALGEFFPTHRGTYTDKLIF. DNA of the CDR3: TGTGCTCTTGGGGAATTCTTCCCTACCCACCGGGGGACGTACACCGATAAACTCATCTTT.

The chain is built from TRDV1 and TRDJ1, with 8 bases matching TRDD3. The germline V gene encodes CDR1 TSWWSYY and CDR2 QGS. The CDR3 spans 19 residues. Losses at the gene ends were 0 bases for V and 0 bases for J; bases not matched to a gene: 12. CDR3 in amino acids: CALGELRDGLGVNTDKLIF. In nucleotides, the CDR3 is TGTGCTCTTGGGGAACTTCGAGACGGACTGGGGGTTAACACCGATAAACTCATCTTT.

A few counts support this clone. The gene calls are TRDV1 and TRDJ1; 8 bases agree with TRDD3. Germline values: CDR1 TSWWSYY, CDR2 QGS. The CDR3 contains 23 residues. Unmatched junction bases numbered 24, after V lost 0 bases and J lost 0 bases. CDR3 sequence reads: CALGELRLPKVYWGSVYTDKLIF. The CDR3, as DNA: TGTGCTCTTGGGGAACTTCGCCTTCCGAAGGTCTACTGGGGGTCCGTTTACACCGATAAACTCATCTTT.

The chain combines TRDV1 with TRDJ1, with 10 bases aligning to TRDD3. Trimming removed 2 bases from V and 0 bases from J; junction bases left unmatched: 9. This CDR3 has 18 amino acids. Germline V CDR1 and CDR2: TSWWSYY, QGS. Written as DNA, the CDR3 is TGTGCTCTTGGGGAATCGGTTCCGGGGGATACGTACACCGATAAACTCATCTTT. Amino acid sequence: CALGESVPGDTYTDKLIF.

Note on this clone: The junction does not match germline at one end; this may be a read error. The rearrangement joins TRDV1 to TRDJ1; 8 bases agree with TRDD3. Germline CDR1 is TSWWSYY and CDR2 is QGS. The CDR3 is 21 residues long. CDR3: CAVGELSCYWGPRKRFDKLIF. The CDR3 region has the DNA TGTGCTGTTGGGGAACTCAGTTGTTACTGGGGGCCACGAAAGAGGTTCGATAAACTCATCTTT.

The genes are TRDV1 and TRDJ1; weak D call: TRDD3 (5 bases). With 0 bases removed from V and 0 bases from J, the gap between germline ends came to 17 bases. This CDR3 is built from 18 residues. Germline-derived CDR1 and CDR2 are TSWWSYY and QGS. CDR3 nucleotide sequence: TGTGCTCTTGGGGAACTTCCCGGAAGGGATCGGTACACCGATAAACTCATCTTT. Amino acid sequence: CALGELPGRDRYTDKLIF.

J is TRDJ1 and V is TRDV1; TRDD3 aligns across 7 bases. With 3 bases clipped from V and 4 bases from J, the junction kept 20 bases outside the gene matches. Germline CDR1 is TSWWSYY and CDR2 is QGS. The CDR3 is 19 amino acids. The CDR3 reads CALGESPYNAGGRHDKLIF. CDR3 DNA: TGTGCTCTTGGGGAGTCCCCCTACAACGCTGGGGGCCGTCACGATAAACTCATCTTT.

This clone was found a few times. J is TRDJ1 and V is TRDV1; 13 nucleotides align to TRDD3. V trimming: 1 base; J trimming: 7 bases; junction bases outside the gene matches: 27. Germline V gene sequence: CDR1 TSWWSYY, CDR2 QGS. The CDR3 totals 23 residues. This chain's CDR3 is CALGEPLGLPSLLGDTPPSKLIF. Here the CDR3 DNA reads TGTGCTCTTGGGGAACCCCTGGGCCTACCCAGCCTACTGGGGGATACGCCTCCTTCTAAACTCATCTTT.

The chain uses TRDV1 and TRDJ1; tentatively, D is TRDD3 (6 bases). Looked up from germline, CDR1 is TSWWSYY and CDR2 is QGS. Between the trimmed V and J ends, which lost 2 bases and 5 bases, there was a span of 33 bases. The CDR3 covers 21 residues. The CDR3 region is CALGELVGGSTIRPGEDKLIF. The CDR3 bases are TGTGCTCTTGGGGAATTGGTTGGTGGGTCTACGATCCGTCCGGGGGAGGATAAACTCATCTTT.

There are a few counts of this clone. V and J are TRDV2 and TRDJ1, with TRDD3 matching over 10 bases. This CDR3 has 20 residues. The V gene end was trimmed by 3 bases and the J gene end by 5 bases; junction bases not matched to a gene: 23. Germline assignment: CDR1 GEAIGNYY and CDR2 EKD. The CDR3 loop is CACDALFLLGGYVGDDKLIF. The DNA for the CDR3 is TGTGCCTGTGACGCCCTCTTCCTACTGGGGGGATACGTGGGGGATGATAAACTCATCTTT.

Points on this clone: At one end, the junction sequence differs from germline, possibly due to a read error. The V and J genes are TRDV1 and TRDJ1, with D perhaps matching TRDD3 (7 bases). CDR1 is TSWWSYY and CDR2 is QGS in the germline V gene. The CDR3 contains 17 residues. This CDR3 reads CALGGLPFPGTTDKLIF. CDR3 nucleotide sequence: TGCGCTCTTGGGGGACTACCCTTCCCCGGGACCACCGATAAACTCATCTTT.

This clone was seen only a few times. This chain connects TRDV1 to TRDJ1; D gene unclear. V gave up 2 bases and J gave up 0 bases, with 19 bases separating them. The CDR3 is made up of 18 amino acids. Germline V gene sequence: CDR1 TSWWSYY, CDR2 QGS. CDR3 sequence reads: CALGETVALRVDTDKLIF. Written as DNA, the CDR3 is TGTGCTCTTGGGGAAACGGTGGCCCTCAGGGTAGACACCGATAAACTCATCTTT.

The V gene is TRDV1, the J gene TRDJ1; the D gene is possibly TRDD3 (5 bases). Deletions cut 0 bases from V and 3 bases from J, with 11 bases between. The germline V gene encodes CDR1 TSWWSYY and CDR2 QGS. The CDR3 has 15 residues. CDR3 DNA: TGTGCTCTTGGGGAACTGGGGGCCGGGCCCGATAAACTCATCTTT. Its translation is CALGELGAGPDKLIF.

This clone was detected once. This chain uses TRDV1 with TRDJ1; 11 nucleotides align to TRDD3. This CDR3 spans 22 amino acids. Germline assignment: CDR1 TSWWSYY and CDR2 QGS. V dropped 2 bases and J dropped 0; count of bases not matched to a gene: 20. The CDR3 DNA sequence: TGTGCTCTTGGGGAATCTCCAAGGAGAGGTGGGGGATACGCGGGGTACACCGATAAACTCATCTTT. Its translation is CALGESPRRGGGYAGYTDKLIF.

This clone has more than one count but fewer than ten. The rearrangement joins TRDV2 to TRDJ1; 9 nucleotides align to TRDD3. Germline V CDR1 and CDR2: GEAIGNYY, EKD. J was trimmed by 3 bases and V by 0 bases; bases with no gene match: 16. This CDR3 spans 19 amino acids. The CDR3 sequence is CACDTLFFEYWGTADKLIF. The CDR3 coding sequence is TGTGCCTGTGACACCCTTTTTTTTGAGTACTGGGGGACGGCCGATAAACTCATCTTT.

This clone was counted between two and nine times. J is TRDJ1 and V is TRDV1; 12 bases match TRDD3. The ends lost 1 base at V and 0 bases at J; junction bases unmatched: 15. Germline V gene data show CDR1 as TSWWSYY and CDR2 as QGS. The CDR3 has 21 amino acids. The CDR3 nucleotides read TGTGCTCTTGGGGAACGCTGGGGGATACGTTCAAGGAGAATCTACACCGATAAACTCATCTTT. Translation gives CALGERWGIRSRRIYTDKLIF.

This clone was counted only a few times. The chain employs TRDV1 and TRDJ1; no reliable D call. Germline V gives CDR1 TSWWSYY, CDR2 QGS. With 0 bases removed from V and 11 bases from J, the gap between germline ends came to 13 bases. CDR3 length: 13 residues. This CDR3 reads CALGELAPAPLIF. The DNA of the CDR3 is TGTGCTCTTGGGGAACTGGCCCCGGCCCCGCTCATCTTT.

This clone occurred a few times. The chain combines TRDV1 with TRDJ1; no firm D call. CDR3 length equals 15 residues. Germline CDR1 reads TSWWSYY; CDR2 reads QGS. Deletions cut 0 bases from V and 9 bases from J, with 17 bases between. This CDR3 is CALGELAWSGGELIF. The CDR3 DNA reads as TGTGCTCTTGGGGAACTAGCATGGTCCGGAGGGGAACTCATCTTT.

This clone came up a few times. The V and J genes are TRDV1 and TRDJ1; 12 nucleotides line up with TRDD3. Germline V CDR1 and CDR2: TSWWSYY, QGS. This CDR3 has 20 amino acids. V shed 9 bases and J 0 bases; nucleotides not matched to a gene: 20. DNA for the CDR3: TGTGCTCTCCTTCCCGGCTCCTTTACTGGGGGATACCCGTACACCGATAAACTCATCTTT. It is translated as CALLPGSFTGGYPYTDKLIF.